This TCR beta chain comes out of a study of blood T cell repertoires in COVID-19. From germline, CDR1 is SGHTA and CDR2 FQGNSA. Unmatched junction bases numbered 11, after V lost 3 bases and J lost 7 bases. There are 16 residues in the CDR3. The assay was immunoSEQ multiplex PCR, and TCRdb's table has in-frame clones only and misses some. The sample records about 120,000 clones, roughly 80% being singletons. The receptor comes from a man in his thirties or forties with acute or convalescent COVID-19. The rearrangement joins TRBV7-2 to TRBJ1-5, with 8 bases aligning to TRBD1. The sample comprised peripheral blood. The CDR3 nucleotides read TGTGCCAGCAGCTTGAATGCCCTACAGGGGGGCCAGCCCCAGCATTTT. The encoded protein is CASSLNALQGGQPQHF.